The text below deals with one TCR beta chain. Antigen: not known. The PCR was carried out with 60 Vbeta primers and 13 Jbeta primers. Clones were sequenced by immunoSEQ multiplex PCR, and TCRdb holds only the in-frame ones, with some missing. Among roughly 160,000 clones listed, 60% to 80% were seen once. Germline CDR1 and CDR2: SNHLY and FYNNEI. The CDR3 totals 13 residues. V was trimmed by 7 bases and J by 3 bases, leaving 13 bases between them. These data are taken from a study of cytomegalovirus exposure and HLA in healthy donors. Notes on the study in general: Researchers reportedly found TCR beta sequences accurately predicted most subjects' HLA-A and HLA-B alleles. An analysis done earlier found most TCR beta V segments productive about 90% or about 30% of the time.

The rearrangement uses TRBV2 and TRBJ2-7; no clear D. Material for sequencing was PBMCs. The source is a middle-aged woman in good health and CMV-seropositive. The CDR3 DNA sequence: TGTGCCAGCAAGGTAGCCGAAAACTACGAGCAGTACTTC. It yields the protein CASKVAENYEQYF.